This T cell receptor beta chain was recovered during a study of lymphopenia after photon versus proton radiotherapy. Per the germline V gene, CDR1 is SGHVS and CDR2 is FNYEAQ. V lost 9 bases and J lost 1, with 18 bases in between. The CDR3 consists of 15 residues. Method: immunoSEQ multiplex PCR; TCRdb's copy keeps in-frame clones and lacks some. The sample includes around 30,000 clones, approximately 90% of them seen just once. This chain joins TRBV7-6 and TRBJ1-1, with a weak D call TRBD1 (6 bases). This sequence was found in a woman aged 55-69 years with cholangiocarcinoma. Some clones in this sample may be carry-over from other donors' samples. The sample here was peripheral blood, taken from a patient treated with proton-based radiotherapy. CDR3 amino acids: CASFSGAVANTEAFF. The CDR3 DNA follows: TGTGCCAGTTTCTCGGGGGCGGTGGCGAACACTGAAGCTTTCTTT.